This TCR beta chain appears in the sequencing data of a study of human T cells and chemical hapten exposure (dated by TCRdb to the early 2020s). As for the study more broadly: For sensitization, 2% DPC in acetone was applied to a 2 cm by 2 cm area of upper inner arm skin. Patients additionally received weekly therapeutic DPC doses to the scalp throughout the approximately 22-week study period. Patch tests used Finn chambers with 0.01% DPC on the upper back, scored after 6 days by International Contact Dermatitis Research Group standards. The patient cohort, mostly female, included alopecia areata with under or over 50% scalp involvement, alopecia totalis and alopecia universalis. Libraries were combined into a pool for sequencing, and differences in TCR yield between samples came mainly from small differences in library volumes within the pool. This study followed changes in the peripheral blood TCR repertoire in vivo during primary and secondary sensitization of alopecia patients to the hapten diphenylcyclopropenone (DPC). Blood samples were taken from patients before sensitization (week 0) and then at 2, 6 and about 24 weeks after DPC sensitization. For TCR sequencing, blood came from 25 to 35 alopecia patients at anywhere from one to four time points (pre-sensitization, 2, 6 and 24 weeks). From each blood RNA sample, both TCR alpha and TCR beta chains were sequenced.

On the study overall, not on this receptor specifically: The number of TCRs above 1 in 1000 frequency did not change with DPC sensitization; there was no evidence of global repertoire structure alterations. The number of PT1 expanded TCRs positively correlated with patch test score, significant at thresholds 8, 16 and 32 but not 4. Significantly more large CDR3 similarity clusters were formed by expanded TCRs than by pre-sensitization or healthy control sets, consistent with antigen-driven responses. Alopecia, a presumed autoimmune disease, was present in all patients, so the immune response of the patients might differ from that of healthy individuals. After repeated subsampling, the strength of the expansion versus patch-test correlation and the threshold at which it became significant changed.

Libraries were made using RACE. The instrument was a NextSeq 500. During library preparation, unique molecular identifiers were attached to individual cDNA molecules so that TCRs could be counted in a quantitative, reproducible way. The authors processed their data as follows. Samples had a median of roughly 98,000 TCRs, with a range from about 23,224 to 750,000. V, J and CDR3 annotation of the TCR reads was performed with the Decombinator software suite. For PS versus PT1 abundance plots, all samples were subsampled to the same number of TCRs (28,000). TCRs were defined as expanded if absent before sensitization and observed at least eight times at the 2-week time point. The public sequencing data were trimmed at Q25 with fastp and processed into clonotypes with MiXCR by TCRdb, which kept only in-frame beta chains. A single entry per CDR3 protein holds the most common genes and DNA from its merged rows. The V and J calls shown here were made by TCRdb, not taken from the authors' results. The sample has 38,000 or so distinct CDR3 sequences on record, roughly 9.5% of them singletons. The ten largest clones capture 20% to 30% of the sample.

The time point tag for this specimen amounts to: patch test 3, about 24 weeks after DPC sensitization. This sample's treatment or condition label indicates: therapeutic diphenylcyclopropenone sensitization with weekly scalp DPC. Total RNA was extracted from unfractionated whole blood collected in Tempus Blood RNA tubes. At each patch-test visit, blood was drawn before the patch test was applied. Patients were considered eligible if aged 18 to 70, diagnosed with alopecia and deemed suitable for DPC therapy, and patients were excluded if pregnant. This clonotype was counted ten times or more. Its specific antigen is unknown. Base qualities were left out, and no much larger clone turns up one base away. The germline V gene yields MDHEN for CDR1 and SYDVKM for CDR2. CDR3 length: 17 amino acids, cysteine to phenylalanine. This entry keeps only the CDR3 DNA: 51 bases, framed from base 1. Germline trimming amounts to 3 bases on V and 2 bases on J, with 9 as the count of junction bases outside the gene matches.

This clonotype originated in a man aged 50 to 59 with alopecia areata. Some clones in this sample may be carry-over from other donors' samples. The chain is encoded by TRBV28 joined to TRBJ2-3, and TRBD1 aligns with 9 junction nucleotides. The starting material was whole blood, obtained in connection with sensitization to the hapten diphenylcyclopropenone (DPC). The base sequence is TGTGCCAGCAGTTTTGTCATCGGACAGGGGTTCACAGATACGCAGTATTTT. Its amino acids are CASSFVIGQGFTDTQYF.